This is a list of T cell receptor beta chains from one sample in a study of shared clonotypes between healthy human individuals. Here immunoSEQ multiplex PCR was the method, and the copy in TCRdb shows in-frame clones only, minus some. Of around 700,000 clones in the sample, about two thirds are singletons; the top ten hold 1.8%. The specimen was memory CD4+ T cells sorted from blood. The receptors were gathered from a woman in her twenties or thirties in good health. Each CDR3 is given with its conserved first and last residue. D genes are given only for firm matches. Not all rows give a size; the values are once, few, many and, for expanded clones, a class.

V	J	size	D	DNA	CDR3
TRBV7-6	TRBJ2-5	NA	NA	TGTGCCAGCAGCCCCAGTAGGTACCAAGAGACCCAGTACTTC	CASSPSRYQETQYF
TRBV28	TRBJ1-5	NA	NA	TGTGCCAGCAGCACGACCGATCAGCCCCAGCATTTT	CASSTTDQPQHF
TRBV15	TRBJ1-1	few	NA	TGTGCCACCAGCAGATTTAACACTGAAGCTTTCTTT	CATSRFNTEAFF
TRBV7-9	TRBJ1-4	NA	NA	TGTGCCAGCAGCTTAAGGAGGACTAATGAAAAACTGTTTTTT	CASSLRRTNEKLFF
TRBV2	TRBJ1-4	NA	NA	TGTGCCAGCAGTGAACAAGGGACTAATGAAAAACTGTTTTTT	CASSEQGTNEKLFF
TRBV5-8	TRBJ1-5	NA	NA	TGTGCCAGCAGCTTGCGGGTTTTGGGCAATCAGCCCCAGCATTTT	CASSLRVLGNQPQHF
TRBV7-3	TRBJ2-1	NA	TRBD2	TGTGCCAGCAGCTTAGGACTAGCGGAAGCCAATGAGCAGTTCTTC	CASSLGLAEANEQFF
TRBV18	TRBJ1-2	NA	NA	TGTGCCAGCTCACCAGCCAAAAGGAATGGCTACACCTTC	CASSPAKRNGYTF
TRBV4-1	TRBJ2-5	NA	NA	TGCGCCAGCAGCCAAGAGGGACGGAGACGTCAAGAGACCCAGTACTTC	CASSQEGRRRQETQYF
TRBV5-1	TRBJ1-1	NA	NA	TGCGCCAGCAGCTTGCGAACGAACACTGAAGCTTTCTTT	CASSLRTNTEAFF
TRBV19	TRBJ2-7	NA	NA	TGTGCCAGTAGTAATCCGGGGTTCAACGAGCAGTACTTC	CASSNPGFNEQYF
TRBV2	TRBJ1-1	NA	NA	TGTGCCAGCACAGGGTACGGCACTGAAGCTTTCTTT	CASTGYGTEAFF
TRBV5-6	TRBJ1-2	NA	NA	TGTGCCAGCAGAGATAGAATACAGTATGGCTACACCTTC	CASRDRIQYGYTF
TRBV21-1	TRBJ2-7	NA	NA	TGTGCCAGCAGCCCTCCCTTAGGACAGGGGCCCTACGAGCAGTACTTC	CASSPPLGQGPYEQYF
TRBV28	TRBJ1-2	NA	TRBD1	TGTGCCAGCAAGACTGCCCAGGGGGTAAACTATGGCTACACCTTC	CASKTAQGVNYGYTF
TRBV4-1	TRBJ1-2	NA	NA	TGCGCCAGCAGCCTCACCGGGACCCAGATGAGTGGCTACACCTTC	CASSLTGTQMSGYTF
TRBV30	TRBJ2-2	NA	NA	TGTGCCTGGAGCGCCTTGTACGGGGAGCTGTTTTTT	CAWSALYGELFF
TRBV20-1	TRBJ1-1	NA	NA	TGCAGTGCGGTCGGCCCGACTGAAGCTTTCTTT	CSAVGPTEAFF
TRBV7-8	TRBJ1-4	NA	TRBD1	TGTGCCAGCAGCTTAAGGGGGCCCAGCGAAAAACTGTTTTTT	CASSLRGPSEKLFF
TRBV18	TRBJ1-2	NA	TRBD1	TGTGCCAGCTCACCAGGACAGGTGGAGGGCTACACCTTC	CASSPGQVEGYTF
TRBV5-1	TRBJ2-3	NA	NA	TGCGCCAGCAGCTTGGCCACAGGGGAGGCAGATACGCAGTATTTT	CASSLATGEADTQYF
TRBV2	TRBJ1-2	many	NA	TGTGCCAGCAGTCCACTCAGGGAGGGGGCTAACTATGGCTACACCTTC	CASSPLREGANYGYTF
TRBV4-1	TRBJ1-4	NA	NA	TGCGCCAGCAGCCCAAGAGGTACAAGAAGCGAAAAACTGTTTTTT	CASSPRGTRSEKLFF
TRBV10-2	TRBJ2-7	NA	NA	TGCGCCAGCAGGGAATGGCGCGCCAGCTCCTACGAGCAGTACTTC	CASREWRASSYEQYF
TRBV30	TRBJ1-1	NA	NA	TGTGCCTCCCACGCAGGGCATACTGAAGCTTTCTTT	CASHAGHTEAFF
TRBV11-2	TRBJ2-7	NA	TRBD1	TGTGCCAGCAGCTACCACAGGGGGGACTACGAGCAGTACTTC	CASSYHRGDYEQYF
TRBV5-1	TRBJ1-1	NA	NA	TGCGCCAGCAGCTTGTGGTCAGGGCGGGATGAAGCTTTCTTT	CASSLWSGRDEAFF
TRBV14	TRBJ2-3	NA	NA	TGTGCCAGCAGCCAAGATCTTGCGGAGTGGAGTACGCAGTATTTT	CASSQDLAEWSTQYF
TRBV27	TRBJ2-7	NA	TRBD2	TGTGCCAGCAGTTTAAAAGGGAAGATAGGAACGGGAGGGCCACAGGAGCAGTACTTC	CASSLKGKIGTGGPQEQYF
TRBV28	TRBJ2-2	NA	TRBD1	TGTGCCAGCAGAGACAGGGGAGACTGGACCGGGGAGCTGTTTTTT	CASRDRGDWTGELFF
TRBV11-2	TRBJ2-1	NA	TRBD2	TGTGCCAGCAGCTTAGAGGGACTAGCGGGGAACAATGAGCAGTTCTTC	CASSLEGLAGNNEQFF
TRBV2	TRBJ1-1	NA	NA	TGTGCCAGCAGGGGGGATAGGTGGTCTGAAGCTTTCTTT	CASRGDRWSEAFF
TRBV11-2	TRBJ2-5	NA	NA	TGTGCCAGCAGCTTAGTATCCCTACAGCAAGAGACCCAGTACTTC	CASSLVSLQQETQYF
TRBV5-5	TRBJ2-7	NA	TRBD1	TGTGCCAGCAGCTTGGAGGACGTGACAGGGGAAAAATACGAGCAGTACTTC	CASSLEDVTGEKYEQYF
TRBV28	TRBJ1-1	NA	TRBD1	TGTGCCAGCAGTTTCACAGGGGCCCCCCCTGAAGCTTTCTTT	CASSFTGAPPEAFF
TRBV18	TRBJ2-7	NA	NA	TGTGCCAGCTCAGGTTCCCAGGGGATCCCCGAGCAGTACTTC	CASSGSQGIPEQYF
TRBV7-9	TRBJ1-1	few	NA	TGTGCCAGCAATCTGAACACTGAAGCTTTCTTT	CASNLNTEAFF
TRBV4-1	TRBJ2-1	few	TRBD2	TGCGCCAGCAGCCAAGGCGGGGGTCCCGTCCGCCATGAGCAGTTCTTC	CASSQGGGPVRHEQFF
TRBV27	TRBJ2-7	NA	TRBD1	TGTGCCAGCAATAGGATCACCGGGACAGGGCTCGTCTCCGAGCAGTACTTC	CASNRITGTGLVSEQYF
TRBV21-1	TRBJ2-1	few	NA	TGTGCCAGCAGCCTTTTTGACAGGATTTGCAATGAGCAGTTCTTC	CASSLFDRICNEQFF
TRBV27	TRBJ2-1	NA	NA	TGTGCCACAAGGCTAGGTGGTTCCCGTCTCAATGAGCAGTTCTTC	CATRLGGSRLNEQFF
TRBV2	TRBJ2-3	NA	TRBD2	TGTGCCAGCAGTGAGCTAGCGGGGCCAGATACGCAGTATTTT	CASSELAGPDTQYF
TRBV5-5	TRBJ2-5	many	NA	TGTGCCAGCAGCTTGGTCTCGCATCTCGAGACCCAGTACTTC	CASSLVSHLETQYF
TRBV5-4	TRBJ2-1	NA	NA	TGTGCCAGCAGCCTCCGGGGAAGCTCCTACAATGAGCAGTTCTTC	CASSLRGSSYNEQFF
TRBV25-1	TRBJ2-7	once	NA	TGTGCCAGCAGTGAATCTGGGGGAAGCTCCTACGAGCAGTACTTC	CASSESGGSSYEQYF
TRBV6-1	TRBJ2-1	NA	TRBD1	TGTGCCAGCAGTGGACAGGGTACCGTCTACAATGAGCAGTTCTTC	CASSGQGTVYNEQFF